The clone carrying this T cell receptor beta chain was seen a single time. Antigen specificity is unknown. Trimming took off 2 bases at V and 7 bases at J, with 14 bases between the two ends. The CDR3 consists of 15 residues. Germline-derived CDR1 and CDR2 are MNHEY and SVGAGI. The repertoire was sequenced with immunoSEQ multiplex PCR; TCRdb's copy has only in-frame clones and lacks some. The repertoire has about 2.3 million clones, roughly 92% of them found once; the top ten carry 0.37%. This sample is part of a study of shared clonotypes between healthy human individuals. Study summary: Three men and two women, aged 18 to 49, were donors. General study results and limits: The four-donor shared clonotypes exceeded non-shared clonotypes in generation probability, with non-shared ones scoring lower.

Partitioning of CD4+ cells yielded a CD45RA+ naive subset and a CD45RA-negative memory subset. The sample was naive CD4+ T cells from PBMCs. Noted subset: CD45RA+ positively selected. This chain links TRBV6-5 with TRBJ1-4, with no clear D. The TCR sequence derives from a man between 18 and 35 years old in good health. Some clones in this sample may be carry-over from other donors' samples. CDR3 in DNA: TGTGCCAGCAGTTACGTCTGGGAATCGCCTGAAAAACTGTTTTTT. Translation: CASSYVWESPEKLFF.